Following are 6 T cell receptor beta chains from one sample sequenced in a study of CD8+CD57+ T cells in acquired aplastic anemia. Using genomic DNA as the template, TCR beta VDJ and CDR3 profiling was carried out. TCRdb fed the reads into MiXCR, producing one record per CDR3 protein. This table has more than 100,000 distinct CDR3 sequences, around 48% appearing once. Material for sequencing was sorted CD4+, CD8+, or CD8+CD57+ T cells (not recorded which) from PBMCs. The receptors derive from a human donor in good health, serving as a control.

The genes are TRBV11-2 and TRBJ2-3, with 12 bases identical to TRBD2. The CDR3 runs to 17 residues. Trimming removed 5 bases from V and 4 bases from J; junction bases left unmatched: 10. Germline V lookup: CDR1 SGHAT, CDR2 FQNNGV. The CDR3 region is CASSLLAGGRSADTQYF. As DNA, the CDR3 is TGTGCCAGCAGCCTTCTAGCGGGGGGGCGTAGCGCAGATACGCAGTATTTT.

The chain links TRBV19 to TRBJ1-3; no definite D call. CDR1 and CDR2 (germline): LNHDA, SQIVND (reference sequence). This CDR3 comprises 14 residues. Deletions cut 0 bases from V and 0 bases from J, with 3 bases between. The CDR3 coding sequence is TGTGCCAGTAGTATAGAGAGCTCTGGAAACACCATATATTTT. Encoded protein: CASSIESSGNTIYF.

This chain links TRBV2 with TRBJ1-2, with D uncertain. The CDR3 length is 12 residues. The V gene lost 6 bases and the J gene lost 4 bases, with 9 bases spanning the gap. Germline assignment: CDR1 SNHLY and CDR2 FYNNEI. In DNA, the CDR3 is TGTGCCAGCAGGACCCCACCCTATGGCTACACCTTC. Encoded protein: CASRTPPYGYTF.

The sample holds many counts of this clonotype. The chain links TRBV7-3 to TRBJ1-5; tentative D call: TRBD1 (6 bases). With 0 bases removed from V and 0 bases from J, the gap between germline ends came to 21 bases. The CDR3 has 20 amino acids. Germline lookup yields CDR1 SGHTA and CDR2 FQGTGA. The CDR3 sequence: CASSLTRIEGGGNSNQPQHF. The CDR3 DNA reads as TGTGCCAGCAGCTTAACCCGTATAGAAGGGGGGGGGAATAGCAATCAGCCCCAGCATTTT.

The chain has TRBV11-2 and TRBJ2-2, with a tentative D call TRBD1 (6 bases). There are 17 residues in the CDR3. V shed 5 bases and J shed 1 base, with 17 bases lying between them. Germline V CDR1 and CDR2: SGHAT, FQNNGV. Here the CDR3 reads CASSVPPGAMNTGELFF. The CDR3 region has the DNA TGTGCCAGCAGCGTTCCACCAGGGGCGATGAACACCGGGGAGCTGTTTTTT.

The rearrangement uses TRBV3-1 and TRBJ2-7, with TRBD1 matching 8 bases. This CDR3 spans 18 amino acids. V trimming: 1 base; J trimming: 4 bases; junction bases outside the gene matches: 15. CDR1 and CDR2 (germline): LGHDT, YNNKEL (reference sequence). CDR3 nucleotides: TGTGCCAGCAGCCAAGCAGGACAGGGTAGGACCTTCCAGTACGAGCAGTACTTC. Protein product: CASSQAGQGRTFQYEQYF.